Listed below are T cell receptor beta chains from one sample, sequenced in a study of T cell changes during pregnancy in multiple sclerosis. Sequencing used immunoSEQ multiplex PCR; TCRdb keeps in-frame clones, though not all of them. The sample has 90,000 to 120,000 clones; about nine tenths are singletons. Sample: peripheral blood, taken in the third trimester of pregnancy. The receptors originated from a female donor in good health, enrolled as a control in a pregnancy study. Both conserved end residues are part of each CDR3. The D gene is left open where the match is weak. Rows may omit the clone size; those that give it use once, few, many or a size class.

clone size	D gene	J gene	V gene	CDR3 protein	CDR3 DNA
NA	NA	TRBJ1-2	TRBV7-9	CASSSGVPYGYTF	TGTGCCAGCAGCTCCGGGGTCCCCTATGGCTACACCTTC
NA	NA	TRBJ2-7	TRBV12-5	CASGFGGYEQYF	TGTGCTAGTGGTTTTGGGGGGTACGAGCAGTACTTC
NA	NA	TRBJ2-1	TRBV4-3	CASSQDRRVRTYNEQFF	TGCGCCAGCAGCCAAGATCGGAGGGTTCGGACATACAATGAGCAGTTCTTC
NA	NA	TRBJ1-2	TRBV14	CASSPGTGYGYTF	TGTGCCAGCAGCCCCGGTACAGGGTATGGCTACACCTTC
NA	NA	TRBJ1-4	TRBV10-3	CAISESRGTNEKLFF	TGTGCCATCAGTGAGTCGCGCGGGACTAATGAAAAACTGTTTTTT
once	TRBD1	TRBJ1-2	TRBV13	CASSLNRGSYGYTF	TGTGCCAGCAGCTTAAACAGGGGTTCCTATGGCTACACCTTC
NA	NA	TRBJ2-7	TRBV5-1	CASSLQGGEQYF	TGCGCCAGCAGCCTACAGGGTGGCGAGCAGTACTTC
NA	NA	TRBJ2-7	TRBV15	CATSSDQGYEQYF	TGTGCCACCAGCAGCGATCAGGGTTACGAGCAGTACTTC
NA	TRBD1	TRBJ2-2	TRBV7-6	CASSITGAVGELFF	TGTGCCAGCAGCATTACAGGGGCGGTCGGGGAGCTGTTTTTT
NA	NA	TRBJ1-1	TRBV6-5	CASSEGVTEAFF	TGTGCCAGCAGCGAAGGGGTAACTGAAGCTTTCTTT
NA	NA	TRBJ1-1	TRBV6-1	CAGTTGEWGNTEAFF	TGTGCCGGCACCACGGGGGAATGGGGGAACACTGAAGCTTTCTTT
NA	NA	TRBJ2-1	TRBV7-6	CASSLDPSSYNEQFF	TGTGCCAGCAGCTTAGACCCGAGCTCCTACAATGAGCAGTTCTTC
NA	NA	TRBJ2-5	TRBV5-1	CASSVSTGAGETQYF	TGCGCCAGCAGCGTATCGACAGGCGCCGGCGAGACCCAGTACTTC
NA	NA	TRBJ1-1	TRBV7-9	CASSWPGHGNTEAFF	TGTGCCAGCAGCTGGCCGGGACACGGGAACACTGAAGCTTTCTTT
NA	TRBD1	TRBJ1-2	TRBV19	CASSIGPQGVYGYTF	TGTGCCAGTAGTATAGGTCCACAGGGGGTCTATGGCTACACCTTC
NA	TRBD2	TRBJ2-3	TRBV5-1	CASSFAGGPTDTQYF	TGCGCCAGCAGCTTTGCGGGGGGGCCCACAGATACGCAGTATTTT
NA	TRBD1	TRBJ2-5	TRBV6-5	CASRTGQGFGTQYF	TGTGCCAGCAGGACGGGACAGGGTTTTGGGACCCAGTACTTC
NA	TRBD1	TRBJ1-2	TRBV5-8	CASSFRDSSYGYTF	TGTGCCAGCAGCTTCCGGGACAGTTCCTATGGCTACACCTTC
NA	TRBD1	TRBJ2-3	TRBV29-1	CSISTGGTDTQYF	TGCAGCATTTCTACAGGGGGCACAGATACGCAGTATTTT
NA	NA	TRBJ1-4	TRBV5-4	CASSQGGNEKLFF	TGTGCCAGCAGCCAAGGGGGTAATGAAAAACTGTTTTTT
NA	NA	TRBJ2-3	TRBV4-2	CASSQDRRQGGTDTQYF	TGTGCCAGCAGCCAAGATCGACGGCAGGGCGGAACAGATACGCAGTATTTT
few	TRBD1	TRBJ1-2	TRBV27	CASSYAPGQVYGYTF	TGTGCCAGCAGTTACGCCCCCGGACAGGTCTATGGCTACACCTTC
NA	TRBD1	TRBJ2-5	TRBV12-5	CASGLALQGALQETQYF	TGTGCTAGTGGTTTGGCTCTACAGGGGGCCCTCCAAGAGACCCAGTACTTC
NA	TRBD2	TRBJ2-1	TRBV9	CASSVVLAGRHNEQFF	TGTGCCAGCAGCGTAGTCCTAGCGGGGCGACACAATGAGCAGTTCTTC
NA	NA	TRBJ1-6	TRBV11-3	CASSLMGRLNSPLHF	TGTGCCAGCAGCTTAATGGGGAGACTAAATTCACCCCTCCACTTT
NA	NA	TRBJ1-2	TRBV20-1	CSASDSYGYTF	TGCAGTGCTAGTGACAGCTATGGCTACACCTTC
few	TRBD1	TRBJ1-2	TRBV4-3	CASSPGQGYGYTF	TGCGCCAGCAGCCCGGGACAGGGGTATGGCTACACCTTC
NA	NA	TRBJ2-7	TRBV29-1	CSVRTSFDEQYF	TGCAGCGTTAGGACTTCTTTCGACGAGCAGTACTTC
NA	TRBD1	TRBJ1-2	TRBV7-2	CASSARDRGILVGRGYTF	TGTGCCAGCAGCGCCCGGGACAGGGGGATTTTAGTTGGTCGTGGCTACACCTTC
NA	NA	TRBJ2-7	TRBV7-9	CASSLTSYEQYF	TGTGCCAGCAGCTTAACTTCCTACGAGCAGTACTTC
NA	TRBD1	TRBJ1-2	TRBV6-4	CASSWDRVDGYTF	TGTGCCAGCAGCTGGGACAGGGTGGACGGCTACACCTTC
NA	NA	TRBJ1-3	TRBV4-2	CASSQATAGSGNTIYF	TGTGCCAGCAGCCAAGCCACAGCAGGGTCCGGAAACACCATATATTTT
NA	TRBD2	TRBJ2-5	TRBV7-3	CASSLSAGAQETQYF	TGTGCCAGCAGCTTATCAGCGGGGGCCCAAGAGACCCAGTACTTC
once	NA	TRBJ2-7	TRBV11-2	CASSSTRGPRGSYEQYF	TGTGCCAGCAGCTCGACTCGTGGGCCGCGGGGCTCCTACGAGCAGTACTTC
NA	NA	TRBJ1-1	TRBV7-9	CASMKERAEAFF	TGTGCCAGCATGAAGGAGAGGGCTGAAGCTTTCTTT
NA	TRBD2	TRBJ2-1	TRBV7-2	CASSLEASGGAYEQFF	TGTGCCAGCAGCTTAGAAGCTAGCGGGGGGGCCTATGAGCAGTTCTTC
once	TRBD1	TRBJ2-2	TRBV5-1	CASSFTGVTGELFF	TGCGCCAGCAGCTTCACAGGGGTTACCGGGGAGCTGTTTTTT
NA	NA	TRBJ2-7	TRBV19	CASGITYEQYF	TGTGCCAGCGGGATAACCTACGAGCAGTACTTC
NA	NA	TRBJ1-3	TRBV9	CASSGTPSSGNTIYF	TGTGCCAGCTCCGGGACACCAAGCTCTGGAAACACCATATATTTT
few	NA	TRBJ1-1	TRBV27	CASSRGGGRETEAFF	TGTGCCAGCAGCCGAGGTGGAGGAAGGGAAACTGAAGCTTTCTTT
NA	TRBD1	TRBJ1-2	TRBV23-1	CASSRHRDSNYGYTF	TGCGCCAGCAGTCGTCACCGGGACAGTAACTATGGCTACACCTTC
NA	TRBD1	TRBJ2-7	TRBV10-3	CAIRRTGDGTYEQYF	TGTGCCATCAGAAGGACAGGTGACGGCACCTACGAGCAGTACTTC
NA	NA	TRBJ1-1	TRBV9	CASSSTGENTEAFF	TGTGCCAGCAGCTCCACCGGGGAGAACACTGAAGCTTTCTTT
NA	NA	TRBJ2-2	TRBV5-4	CASTAGGELFF	TGTGCCAGCACCGCGGGCGGGGAGCTGTTTTTT
NA	NA	TRBJ2-2	TRBV14	CASSQRRGPDTGELFF	TGTGCCAGCAGCCAAAGGAGGGGGCCTGACACCGGGGAGCTGTTTTTT
NA	TRBD1	TRBJ1-1	TRBV6-5	CASSYLNRGTEAFF	TGTGCCAGCAGTTACTTGAACAGGGGCACTGAAGCTTTCTTT
NA	NA	TRBJ1-1	TRBV29-1	CSVPATGNTEAFF	TGCAGCGTCCCCGCCACAGGGAACACTGAAGCTTTCTTT
once	TRBD1	TRBJ2-7	TRBV13	CASSPRDRGYYEQYF	TGTGCCAGCAGCCCCCGGGACAGGGGATATTACGAGCAGTACTTC
NA	TRBD1	TRBJ1-2	TRBV10-3	CAISEFQGDGYTF	TGTGCCATCAGTGAATTTCAGGGGGATGGCTACACCTTC
NA	TRBD1	TRBJ1-1	TRBV30	CACGQGNTEAFF	TGTGCCTGCGGACAGGGGAACACTGAAGCTTTCTTT
NA	NA	TRBJ1-3	TRBV7-6	CASSIQDSGNTIYF	TGTGCCAGCAGCATACAGGACTCTGGAAACACCATATATTTT
NA	NA	TRBJ1-6	TRBV7-2	CASSLGGVSYNSPLHF	TGTGCCAGCAGCTTAGGGGGGGTCTCCTATAATTCACCCCTCCACTTT
NA	TRBD2	TRBJ2-2	TRBV7-2	CASSFDSGGYTGELFF	TGTGCCAGCAGCTTCGATAGCGGGGGTTACACCGGGGAGCTGTTTTTT